The 26 T cell receptor beta chains listed next were all sequenced from one sample in a study of blood T cell repertoires in COVID-19. Repertoires were generated with immunoSEQ multiplex PCR, while TCRdb's copy carries only in-frame clones and drops some. The data hold about 190,000 clones, with under 90% observed a single time. What was sequenced was peripheral blood. The receptor source for this set is a man in his sixties with acute or convalescent COVID-19.

The chain couples TRBV11-2 to TRBJ2-1; 11 bases are shared with TRBD2. Germline CDR1 and CDR2: SGHAT and FQNNGV. The CDR3 has 17 residues. After removal of 1 base from V and 5 bases from J, the junction contained 7 bases not matched to a gene. As DNA, the CDR3 is TGTGCCAGCAGCTTAGTTTTTCTAGCGGGGGGTCACAATGAGCAGTTCTTC. It encodes CASSLVFLAGGHNEQFF.

This clone was picked up one time. This chain links TRBV21-1 with TRBJ1-2. TRBV21-1 corresponds to a pseudogene. The CDR3 totals 14 residues. The CDR3 spells CASSPNEAPYGYTF. DNA of the CDR3: TGTGCCAGCAGCCCCAACGAGGCTCCCTATGGCTACACCTTC.

This chain uses TRBV23-1 with TRBJ1-5; TRBD1 is a possible D gene (6 bases). TRBV23-1 belongs to the ORF category, with a function that is uncertain. The CDR3 totals 15 residues. Between the trimmed V and J ends, which lost 6 bases and 6 bases, there was a span of 18 bases. CDR3 in DNA: TGCGCCAGCAGCCTACCACAGGGTGCGGGTCAGCCCCAGCATTTT. Amino acid sequence: CASSLPQGAGQPQHF.

The V and J genes are TRBV6-5 and TRBJ1-3; 9 nucleotides match TRBD1. In germline, CDR1 is MNHEY, CDR2 SVGAGI. This CDR3 has 13 residues. Losses at the gene ends were 11 bases for V and 4 bases for J; bases not matched to a gene: 6. CDR3 sequence (DNA): TGTGCCGGGGCACAGGGGGCGGGAAACACCATATATTTT. It is translated as CAGAQGAGNTIYF.

The chain couples TRBV11-3 to TRBJ2-1; TRBD1 matches at 12 bases. Germline CDR1 and CDR2: SGHNT and YENEEA. There are 14 residues in the CDR3. J was trimmed by 10 bases and V by 5 bases; bases with no gene match: 6. The CDR3 nucleotides read TGTGCCAGCAGCCCCGGGACAGGGGGCTTGGAGCAGTTCTTC. This sequence encodes CASSPGTGGLEQFF.

CDR3 region: CASSSYRATNTGELFF. CDR3 in DNA: TGCGCCAGCAGCTCCTACAGGGCAACGAACACCGGGGAGCTGTTTTTT. The J gene is TRBJ2-2, the V gene TRBV5-1; possible D gene TRBD1, 6 bases. This CDR3 has 16 residues. Germline CDR1 reads SGHRS; CDR2 reads YFSETQ. Trimming took off 3 bases at V and 0 bases at J, with 12 bases between the two ends.

This clone was recorded a few times. The rearrangement joins TRBV7-9 to TRBJ1-1; unclear D gene. Trimming cost V 3 bases and J 8 bases, with 7 bases left between them. Germline V CDR1 and CDR2: SEHNR, FQNEAQ (reference sequence). This CDR3 comprises 11 residues. The CDR3 coding sequence is TGTGCCAGCAGCTTCCCGGGAGAAGCTTTCTTT. Protein sequence: CASSFPGEAFF.

In DNA form, the CDR3 reads TGTGCCAGCAGCCAGGGACAGGGAAAGGGGATCGGCTACACCTTC. Translation: CASSQGQGKGIGYTF. V gene TRBV5-4 combines with J gene TRBJ1-2; TRBD1 agrees at 9 bases. Losses at the gene ends were 4 bases for V and 8 bases for J; bases not matched to a gene: 12. Germline V CDR1 and CDR2: SGHNT, YYREEE (reference sequence). CDR3 length: 15 residues.

The chain carries TRBV4-1 and TRBJ2-1; D is possibly TRBD2 (6 bases). Trimming left V 4 bases short and J 7 bases short, with 14 bases between. This CDR3 spans 14 amino acids. Germline V gene sequence: CDR1 MGHRA, CDR2 YSYEKL. CDR3 in amino acids: CASSPGTGLNEQFF. Written as DNA, the CDR3 is TGCGCCAGCAGCCCAGGGACTGGACTAAATGAGCAGTTCTTC.

This clone was seen more than once but under ten times. The rearrangement links TRBV9 to TRBJ1-1; D perhaps matches TRBD1 (6 bases). Germline V gives CDR1 SGDLS, CDR2 YYNGEE. Between the trimmed V and J ends, which lost 3 bases and 1 base, there was a span of 19 bases. The CDR3 extends over 17 amino acids. CDR3 coding DNA: TGTGCCAGCAGCGGCCCTCTCAGGGGCGAGGGGAACACTGAAGCTTTCTTT. Protein sequence: CASSGPLRGEGNTEAFF.

V gene TRBV24-1 combines with J gene TRBJ2-1, with TRBD1 matching over 10 bases. Germline loops: CDR1 KGHDR, CDR2 SFDVKD. CDR3 length: 17 residues. V shed 4 bases and J 5 bases; nucleotides not matched to a gene: 10. The CDR3 bases are TGTGCCACCAGTGACTATACCGGGACAGGGGTCAACAATGAGCAGTTCTTC. It codes for CATSDYTGTGVNNEQFF.

V and J are TRBV4-1 and TRBJ2-3; the match to TRBD2 covers 11 bases. V was pared by 2 bases and J by 5 bases, with 6 bases of the junction left unmatched. Germline assignment: CDR1 MGHRA and CDR2 YSYEKL. There are 16 residues in the CDR3. The chain's CDR3 is CASSQTTSGGRDTQYF. The CDR3 bases are TGCGCCAGCAGCCAAACCACTAGCGGGGGTAGAGATACGCAGTATTTT.

V and J are TRBV7-9 and TRBJ2-3, with a weak D call TRBD2 (5 bases). This CDR3 has 17 residues. Germline values: CDR1 SEHNR, CDR2 FQNEAQ (reference sequence). Trimming took off 9 bases at V and 6 bases at J, with 28 bases between the two ends. CDR3: CASNRPSGGPLADTQYF. For the CDR3, the DNA is TGTGCCAGTAACAGACCCTCGGGCGGACCCTTAGCGGATACGCAGTATTTT.

V gene TRBV4-2 combines with J gene TRBJ2-1, with 9 positions matching TRBD2. Germline V gene data show CDR1 as LGHNA and CDR2 as YNFKEQ. The CDR3 sequence is 16 residues long. V dropped 1 base and J dropped 4; count of bases not matched to a gene: 5. The chain's CDR3 is CASSQAAGGPYNEQFF. The CDR3 DNA reads TGTGCCAGCAGCCAAGCAGCGGGAGGACCGTACAATGAGCAGTTCTTC.

This chain's CDR3 is CASSEGQPQHF. For the CDR3, the DNA is TGTGCCAGTAGTGAGGGTCAGCCCCAGCATTTT. V gene TRBV19 combines with J gene TRBJ1-5; D is unclear. Germline V CDR1 and CDR2: LNHDA, SQIVND (reference sequence). The V gene lost 5 bases and the J gene lost 6 bases, with 5 bases spanning the gap. CDR3 size: 11 residues. The full variable domain, with the rest looked up from reference TRBV19 and TRBJ1-5, is DGGITQSPKYLFRKEGQNVTLSCEQNLNHDAMYWYRQDPGQGLRLIYYSQIVNDFQKGDIAEGYSVSREKKESFPLTVTSAQKNPTAFYLCASSEGQPQHFGDGTRLSIL.

J is TRBJ1-1 and V is TRBV5-6; D remains ambiguous. This CDR3 is 14 amino acids long. The germline V gene has CDR1 SGHDT and CDR2 YYEEEE. Trimming left V 4 bases short and J 4 bases short, with 14 bases between. DNA of the CDR3: TGTGCCAGCAGCGCCCGCGGAGTGAGCACTGAAGCTTTCTTT. Its translation is CASSARGVSTEAFF.

This chain uses TRBV30 with TRBJ2-1; 8 nucleotides line up with TRBD2. V shed 2 bases and J 3 bases; nucleotides not matched to a gene: 3. The germline V gene encodes CDR1 GTSNPN and CDR2 SVGIG (reference sequence). The CDR3 has 14 amino acids. This CDR3 is CAWSPGTSYNEQFF. The CDR3 DNA reads TGTGCCTGGAGTCCCGGGACTAGCTACAATGAGCAGTTCTTC. The whole variable domain, remainder taken from reference TRBV30 and TRBJ2-1, is SQTIHQWPATLVQPVGSPLSLECTVEGTSNPNLYWYRQAAGRGLQLLFYSVGIGQISSEVPQNLSASRPQDRQFILSSKKLLLSDSGFYLCAWSPGTSYNEQFFGPGTRLTVL.

The gene calls are TRBV18 and TRBJ2-7; a weak D match, TRBD1 (6 bases). Trimming shortened V by 6 bases and J by 2 bases, and 14 bases separated the two germline ends. Looked up from germline, CDR1 is KGHSH and CDR2 is LQKENI. CDR3 length: 14 residues. The chain's CDR3 is CASSLGHFTYEQYF. The CDR3 region has the DNA TGTGCCAGCTCGCTGGGACACTTTACCTACGAGCAGTACTTC.

The chain employs TRBV3-1 (or the pseudogene TRBV3-2) and TRBJ2-3, with TRBD2 identical over 9 bases. J was trimmed by 1 base and V by 2 bases; bases with no gene match: 4. The germline gives CDR1 LGHDT, CDR2 YNNKEL (reference sequence). The CDR3 loop spans 16 amino acids. The CDR3 spells CASSQRASGGTDTQYF. Here the CDR3 DNA reads TGTGCCAGCAGCCAAAGGGCTAGCGGGGGCACAGATACGCAGTATTTT.

This clone was observed once. The chain joins TRBV10-3 to TRBJ2-6; D is perhaps TRBD1 (5 bases). Looked up from germline, CDR1 is ENHRY and CDR2 is SYGVKD. The V end lost 5 bases, the J end lost 0 bases, and 14 bases lay between the germline ends. The CDR3 length is 17 residues. The CDR3 reads CAISSDSPSSGANVLTF. The CDR3 nucleotides are TGTGCCATCAGTAGTGACAGCCCTAGCTCTGGGGCCAACGTCCTGACTTTC.

The chain links TRBV5-1 to TRBJ2-4; TRBD1 agrees at 8 bases. This CDR3 has 15 amino acids. V was pared by 4 bases and J by 7 bases, with 10 bases of the junction left unmatched. Germline V gene sequence: CDR1 SGHRS, CDR2 YFSETQ. DNA for the CDR3: TGCGCCAGCAGCCGACTCCCGGGACAGGCGAACATTCAGTACTTC. Translating it yields CASSRLPGQANIQYF.

This clone was picked up a small number of times. This rearrangement joins TRBV7-8 to TRBJ2-7; 8 nucleotides align to TRBD2. CDR1 and CDR2 (germline): SGHVS, FQNEAQ. The CDR3 has 15 amino acids. The ends lost 1 base at V and 6 bases at J; junction bases unmatched: 8. The CDR3 protein is CASSLVAGPTGEQYF. The CDR3 bases are TGTGCCAGCAGCTTAGTAGCGGGGCCCACGGGCGAGCAGTACTTC.

As regards this clone: A much more abundant neighbour one base away suggests this may be a read error. This chain joins TRBV7-9 and TRBJ1-1; D is ambiguous. CDR3 size: 13 residues. Per the germline V gene, CDR1 is SEHNR and CDR2 is FQNEAQ (reference sequence). Trimming cost V 1 base and J 1 base, with 4 bases left between them. As DNA, the CDR3 is TGTGCCAGCAGCTTAGATCAGAACACTGAAGCTTTCTTT. Translating gives CASSLDQNTEAFF.

The gene calls are TRBV11-1 and TRBJ2-7; D uncertain. The V and J ends lost 5 bases and 5 bases respectively, with 10 bases between them. The length of the CDR3 is 12 residues. The germline V gene has CDR1 SGHAT and CDR2 FQDESV (reference sequence). The CDR3 sequence is CASSPEPNEQYF. In DNA, the CDR3 is TGTGCCAGCAGCCCCGAACCTAACGAGCAGTACTTC.

The genes are TRBV19 and TRBJ2-3, with TRBD2 identical over 10 bases. V gave up 6 bases and J gave up 1 base; unmatched junction bases: 4. The germline V gene has CDR1 LNHDA and CDR2 SQIVND (reference sequence). The CDR3 has 15 residues. CDR3 nucleotides: TGTGCCAGTAGAACCGGGACTAGCGGCACAGATACGCAGTATTTT. Its protein is CASRTGTSGTDTQYF.

This clone has a single count. The J gene is TRBJ1-5, the V gene TRBV28; 7 bases map to TRBD1. CDR1 is MDHEN and CDR2 is SYDVKM in the germline V gene. The V gene end was trimmed by 5 bases and the J gene end by 2 bases; junction bases not matched to a gene: 6. CDR3 length equals 15 residues. The DNA of the CDR3 is TGTGCCAGCAGTGGAGGACAGGCGCGCAATCAGCCCCAGCATTTT. Its protein product is CASSGGQARNQPQHF.